One and the same sample provided the 28 T cell receptor beta chains below, sequenced in a study of T cells in Graves' hyperthyroidism and ophthalmopathy. RNA transcripts gave rise to amplified TCR beta CDR3 regions. An initial round of RT-PCR targeting the TCR CDR3 relied on the HTBI primer set. TCRdb itself ran the multiplex PCR reads through MiXCR, one entry per CDR3 protein. The sample lists 300,000 or so distinct CDR3 sequences, roughly 18% occurring once. Sequenced input: blood. Receptors originate from a woman between 50 and 59 years old with Graves' hyperthyroidism.

This clonotype was counted between two and nine times. The chain has TRBV2 and TRBJ1-2; tentatively, D is TRBD1 (5 bases). Germline CDR1 and CDR2: SNHLY and FYNNEI. With 9 bases removed from V and 4 bases from J, the gap between germline ends came to 15 bases. CDR3 length: 13 amino acids. Here the CDR3 reads CASFSGASYGYTF. The CDR3 DNA follows: TGTGCCAGTTTCTCCGGGGCCAGCTATGGCTACACCTTC.

This clonotype was seen a few times. The chain has TRBV2 and TRBJ2-3; the D is unclear. The germline V gene encodes CDR1 SNHLY and CDR2 FYNNEI. The CDR3 extends over 12 amino acids. The V end lost 4 bases, the J end lost 5 bases, and 7 bases lay between the germline ends. The CDR3 loop is CASSGMEDTQYF. The CDR3 nucleotides read TGTGCCAGCAGTGGAATGGAAGATACGCAGTATTTT. Combining the CDR3 with reference TRBV2 and TRBJ2-3 gives the whole variable domain EPEVTQTPSHQVTQMGQEVILRCVPISNHLYFYWYRQILGQKVEFLVSFYNNEISEKSEIFDDQFSVERPDGSNFTLKIRSTKLEDSAMYFCASSGMEDTQYFGPGTRLTVL.

This clonotype appeared many times. In nucleotides, the CDR3 is TGTGCCAGCAGTCCCAGGGACTTGGGCACTGAAGCTTTCTTT. It translates to CASSPRDLGTEAFF. This sequence joins TRBV12-3 or TRBV12-4 and TRBJ1-1; D might be TRBD1 (5 bases). The CDR3 runs to 14 residues. Trimming removed 5 bases at V and 4 bases at J, with 14 bases between.

At least ten counts were recorded for this clonotype. This chain uses TRBV6-5 with TRBJ2-1, with TRBD2 matching 9 bases. V gave up 2 bases and J gave up 7 bases; unmatched junction bases: 12. The CDR3 sequence is 17 residues long. Germline V gene data show CDR1 as MNHEY and CDR2 as SVGAGI. The DNA for the CDR3 is TGTGCCAGCAGTTACCCTGTACTGGCGGGGGGGCCGAATGAGCAGTTCTTC. It is translated as CASSYPVLAGGPNEQFF.

CDR3 region: CASSPVPGNYGYTF. The CDR3 nucleotides are TGTGCCAGTAGTCCCGTCCCGGGGAACTATGGCTACACCTTC. This chain links TRBV19 with TRBJ1-2; D gene ambiguous. V lost 5 bases and J 2 bases, leaving 12 bases between the germline ends. CDR3 length equals 14 residues. In germline, CDR1 is LNHDA, CDR2 SQIVND (reference sequence).

This clonotype has a handful of counts. The rearrangement joins TRBV6-2 or TRBV6-3 to TRBJ1-3; TRBD1 might be the D (5 bases). Trimming left V 6 bases short and J 1 base short, with 28 bases between. CDR1 is MNHEY, CDR2 SVGEGT, per germline. The CDR3 covers 20 residues. This CDR3 is CASSRDPGRPNPRSGNTIYF. The DNA of the CDR3 is TGTGCCAGCAGCCGCGACCCGGGACGACCCAATCCCCGATCTGGAAACACCATATATTTT.

The V call is TRBV2, the J call TRBJ1-2, with 7 bases lining up with TRBD1. V lost 4 bases to trimming and J lost 8 bases; unmatched junction nucleotides: 4. This CDR3 is built from 12 residues. Germline assignment: CDR1 SNHLY and CDR2 FYNNEI. CDR3 coding DNA: TGTGCCAGCAGTGTCAGGGGGACGGGCTACACCTTC. Protein: CASSVRGTGYTF. The full variable domain, its missing parts supplied by reference TRBV2 and TRBJ1-2, is EPEVTQTPSHQVTQMGQEVILRCVPISNHLYFYWYRQILGQKVEFLVSFYNNEISEKSEIFDDQFSVERPDGSNFTLKIRSTKLEDSAMYFCASSVRGTGYTFGSGTRLTVV.

Concerning this clonotype itself: A much larger clone is a single base away; this may be a read error. The gene calls are TRBV13 and TRBJ1-6; D possibly corresponds to TRBD1 (5 bases). The germline V gene has CDR1 PRHDT and CDR2 FYEKMQ (reference sequence). This CDR3 contains 13 residues. The CDR3, as DNA: TGTGCCAGTCAAGACGGGGGTAATTCATCCCTCCACTTT. This gives the protein CASQDGGNSSLHF.

This clonotype was observed a handful of times. The rearrangement joins TRBV28 to TRBJ2-7, with D unresolved. V was cut by 5 bases and J by 3 bases, with 11 bases left in between. Germline CDR1 and CDR2: MDHEN and SYDVKM. The CDR3 totals 13 residues. In DNA, the CDR3 is TGTGCCAGCAGTCCGCCTCCGGGCTACGAGCAGTACTTC. It translates to CASSPPPGYEQYF. Full variable domain (rest looked up from reference TRBV28 and TRBJ2-7): DVKVTQSSRYLVKRTGEKVFLECVQDMDHENMFWYRQDPGLGLRLIYFSYDVKMKEKGDIPEGYSVSREKKERFSLILESASTNQTSMYLCASSPPPGYEQYFGPGTRLTVT.

This clonotype was picked up a small number of times. This chain links TRBV12-3 or TRBV12-4 with TRBJ1-1; D ambiguous. This CDR3 has 13 amino acids. With 2 bases removed from V and 7 bases from J, the gap between germline ends came to 11 bases. The CDR3 DNA reads TGTGCCAGCAGTTTAATTATAGGAGTTGAAGCTTTCTTT. As protein: CASSLIIGVEAFF.

This clonotype was detected many times. The rearrangement links TRBV6-1 to TRBJ1-1; D may be TRBD1 (6 bases). The germline V gene has CDR1 MNHNS and CDR2 SASEGT. CDR3 length: 13 amino acids. The V gene lost 6 bases and the J gene lost 4 bases, with 12 bases spanning the gap. The CDR3 region is CASRGAWSTEAFF. The CDR3 nucleotides read TGTGCCAGCAGGGGGGCTTGGAGCACTGAAGCTTTCTTT.

Only a few counts were recorded for this clonotype. The CDR3 protein is CASSWLAGGRDEQFF. DNA of the CDR3: TGTGCCAGCAGCTGGCTAGCGGGGGGGCGGGATGAGCAGTTCTTC. The chain links TRBV4-2 to TRBJ2-1; 12 bases line up with TRBD2. After removal of 5 bases from V and 8 bases from J, the junction contained 7 bases not matched to a gene. This CDR3 is 15 amino acids long. The germline gives CDR1 LGHNA, CDR2 YNFKEQ.

This clonotype was seen many times. The junction and the germline gene differ at one end; a read error may be behind it. The gene calls are TRBV7-7 and TRBJ2-1; 10 bases fit TRBD2. In germline, CDR1 is SSHAT, CDR2 FNYEAQ (reference sequence). This CDR3 spans 17 amino acids. The CDR3 loop reads CASSLRASGSSYNEQFF. DNA of the CDR3: TGTGCTAGCAGCTTACGGGCTAGCGGGAGCTCCTACAATGAGCAGTTCTTC.

This clonotype was seen more than once but under ten times. The rearrangement links TRBV5-1 to TRBJ2-1, with 11 bases lining up with TRBD2. The CDR3 spans 15 residues. Germline values: CDR1 SGHRS, CDR2 YFSETQ. The V gene end was trimmed by 2 bases and the J gene end by 8 bases; junction bases not matched to a gene: 6. CDR3 amino acids: CASSLLAGGKDEQFF. The DNA for the CDR3 is TGCGCCAGCAGCTTATTAGCGGGAGGGAAGGATGAGCAGTTCTTC.

This clonotype was counted ten times or more. The V and J genes are TRBV11-2 and TRBJ1-4; no clear D gene. CDR1 is SGHAT and CDR2 is FQNNGV in the germline V gene. Trimming cost V 2 bases and J 7 bases, with 11 bases left between them. The CDR3 is 14 amino acids. CDR3: CASSLSQNSEKLFF. CDR3 in DNA: TGTGCCAGCAGCTTAAGCCAGAATTCTGAAAAACTGTTTTTT.

The chain's CDR3 is CASSRDSDTQYF. In DNA form, the CDR3 reads TGTGCCAGCAGCCGCGACTCAGATACGCAGTATTTT. V gene TRBV9 combines with J gene TRBJ2-3; unclear D gene. This CDR3 region has 12 residues. The V end was cut by 4 bases, the J end by 4 bases, with 7 bases between. Germline-derived CDR1 and CDR2 are SGDLS and YYNGEE.

This clonotype has a count of ten or more. The gene calls are TRBV11-2 and TRBJ2-3, with 7 bases that match TRBD2. V was clipped by 2 bases and J by 4 bases; unmatched bases: 6. CDR3 length: 15 amino acids. The germline V gene has CDR1 SGHAT and CDR2 FQNNGV. This CDR3 reads CASSLYGGMSDTQYF. The CDR3 DNA reads TGTGCCAGCAGCTTATACGGGGGGATGTCAGATACGCAGTATTTT.

This clonotype was seen a few times. The chain joins TRBV2 to TRBJ2-7, with D possibly being TRBD1 (5 bases). Germline V lookup: CDR1 SNHLY, CDR2 FYNNEI. The V end was cut by 4 bases, the J end by 3 bases, with 10 bases between. CDR3 length: 13 residues. Here the CDR3 reads CASSGDSFYEQYF. The CDR3 bases are TGTGCCAGCAGTGGAGACAGCTTCTACGAGCAGTACTTC.

Regarding this clonotype: With a much larger clone just one base away, this may be a read error. This chain's CDR3 is CATSRDLGPLDTDTQYF. As DNA, the CDR3 is TGTGCCACCAGCAGAGATTTGGGGCCTTTAGACACAGATACGCAGTATTTT. The chain recombines TRBV15 with TRBJ2-3; tentative D call: TRBD1 (5 bases). CDR3 length: 17 amino acids. With 0 bases removed from V and 2 bases from J, the gap between germline ends came to 15 bases. Germline CDR1 LNHNV, CDR2 YYDKDF (reference sequence).

This clonotype has at least ten counts. CDR3 nucleotide sequence: TGTGCCAGCAGTTTAGCGCCCGAACTAGCGGGAGTCGCCGAGCAGTACTTC. This translates into CASSLAPELAGVAEQYF. The chain recombines TRBV12-3 or TRBV12-4 with TRBJ2-7, with TRBD2 matching over 11 bases. The length of the CDR3 is 17 residues. The V and J ends lost 0 bases and 6 bases, in that order; junction bases with no gene match: 10.

This clonotype has a count of ten or more. V usage is TRBV20-1 and J usage is TRBJ2-5, with 10 bases that match TRBD1. Trimming at V came to 1 base and at J to 4 bases, leaving 3 bases not matched to a gene. The CDR3 has 14 amino acids. Germline CDR1 and CDR2: DFQATT and SNEGSKA (reference sequence). The CDR3 sequence: CSARAGTGAETQYF. The CDR3 nucleotides are TGCAGTGCTAGAGCCGGGACAGGGGCAGAGACCCAGTACTTC.

V is TRBV18 and J is TRBJ1-3; 7 bases map to TRBD1. V lost 6 bases to trimming and J lost 7 bases; unmatched junction nucleotides: 9. Per germline, CDR1 KGHSH and CDR2 LQKENI. CDR3 size: 14 residues. In DNA form, the CDR3 reads TGTGCCAGCTCCCCAACAGGGGATGACAACACCATATATTTT. As protein: CASSPTGDDNTIYF.

This clonotype appeared a few times. V gene TRBV28 combines with J gene TRBJ2-7; 7 positions agree with TRBD1. The CDR3 has 13 amino acids. Germline CDR1 reads MDHEN; CDR2 reads SYDVKM. Trimming took 5 bases from V and 9 from J; bases not matched to a gene: 10. The CDR3 DNA reads TGTGCCAGCAGTAACGGACAGGTGCCCGGGCAGTACTTC. It translates to CASSNGQVPGQYF.

The chain employs TRBV27 and TRBJ1-1; D is unclear. Between the trimmed V and J ends, which lost 4 bases and 7 bases, there was a span of 13 bases. The CDR3 spans 13 residues. Germline loops: CDR1 MNHEY, CDR2 SMNVEV (reference sequence). In nucleotides, the CDR3 is TGTGCCAGCAGTTCGACCTTAAGAGTTGAAGCTTTCTTT. Residues: CASSSTLRVEAFF.

The J gene is TRBJ2-1, the V gene TRBV7-6; D might be TRBD2 (5 bases). V lost 0 bases and J 6 bases, leaving 15 bases between the germline ends. The CDR3 is 16 amino acids. Germline CDR1 is SGHVS and CDR2 is FNYEAQ. The CDR3 reads CASSLAEVNWGNEQFF. The CDR3 DNA sequence: TGTGCCAGCAGCTTAGCGGAGGTAAACTGGGGCAATGAGCAGTTCTTC.

In its sample, this clonotype was seen many times. V gene TRBV12-3 or TRBV12-4 combines with J gene TRBJ2-3; no firm D call. V lost 5 bases and J 4 bases, leaving 16 bases between the germline ends. CDR3 length equals 15 residues. The CDR3 loop is CASSLPPGGADTQYF. Here the CDR3 DNA reads TGTGCCAGCAGTCTCCCGCCGGGCGGCGCAGATACGCAGTATTTT.

This clonotype showed up many times. The chain joins TRBV3-1 to TRBJ2-1; 12 bases align to TRBD2. Germline CDR1 reads LGHDT; CDR2 reads YNNKEL (reference sequence). The CDR3 has 15 amino acids. V dropped 5 bases and J dropped 9; count of bases not matched to a gene: 8. DNA of the CDR3: TGTGCCAGCAGCAAAACTAGCGGGGGGCCGGCTGAGCAGTTCTTC. Encoded protein: CASSKTSGGPAEQFF.

This chain uses TRBV11-1 with TRBJ2-4; 14 bases agree with TRBD2. V trimming: 4 bases; J trimming: 8 bases; junction bases outside the gene matches: 13. Germline CDR1 SGHAT, CDR2 FQDESV (reference sequence). The CDR3 is 18 residues long. In DNA, the CDR3 is TGTGCCAGCAGCTGGGGACTAGCGGGAGATTTTCGGTCGGACATTCAGTACTTC. Translation gives CASSWGLAGDFRSDIQYF.